This TCR beta chain was obtained from a study of T cells in Graves' hyperthyroidism and ophthalmopathy. TCR beta CDR3 region amplification was performed from RNA transcripts. With the HTBI primer set, the TCR CDR3 went through a first round of RT-PCR. MiXCR, applied by TCRdb to the multiplex PCR reads, yields one record per CDR3 protein. The sample shows about 360,000 distinct CDR3 sequences, 25% of them seen only once. Study observations and caveats: Most clonotypes expanded in thyroid above 0.001 were likewise present in blood.

Patients counted as stable if ophthalmopathy did not develop within 18 months. Aged 18 to 65, the patients had hyperthyroidism that was newly diagnosed and had lasted under 2 months. The CDR3 is 12 residues long. Germline CDR1 is SEHNR and CDR2 is FQNEAQ (reference sequence). The V and J ends lost 5 bases and 4 bases respectively, with 7 bases between them. This clonotype appeared a few times. Its antigen is currently unknown. The sequence came from a man aged 50 to 59 with Graves' hyperthyroidism. The rearrangement uses TRBV7-9 and TRBJ2-3; D not resolved. Sample: blood. The CDR3 region is CASSEDADTQYF. The CDR3 DNA follows: TGTGCCAGCAGCGAGGACGCAGATACGCAGTATTTT. The entire variable domain, with the rest obtained from reference TRBV7-9 and TRBJ2-3, is as follows: DTGVSQNPRHKITKRGQNVTFRCDPISEHNRLYWYRQTLGQGPEFLTYFQNEAQLEKSRLLSDRFSAERPKGSFSTLEIQRTEQGDSAMYLCASSEDADTQYFGPGTRLTVL.